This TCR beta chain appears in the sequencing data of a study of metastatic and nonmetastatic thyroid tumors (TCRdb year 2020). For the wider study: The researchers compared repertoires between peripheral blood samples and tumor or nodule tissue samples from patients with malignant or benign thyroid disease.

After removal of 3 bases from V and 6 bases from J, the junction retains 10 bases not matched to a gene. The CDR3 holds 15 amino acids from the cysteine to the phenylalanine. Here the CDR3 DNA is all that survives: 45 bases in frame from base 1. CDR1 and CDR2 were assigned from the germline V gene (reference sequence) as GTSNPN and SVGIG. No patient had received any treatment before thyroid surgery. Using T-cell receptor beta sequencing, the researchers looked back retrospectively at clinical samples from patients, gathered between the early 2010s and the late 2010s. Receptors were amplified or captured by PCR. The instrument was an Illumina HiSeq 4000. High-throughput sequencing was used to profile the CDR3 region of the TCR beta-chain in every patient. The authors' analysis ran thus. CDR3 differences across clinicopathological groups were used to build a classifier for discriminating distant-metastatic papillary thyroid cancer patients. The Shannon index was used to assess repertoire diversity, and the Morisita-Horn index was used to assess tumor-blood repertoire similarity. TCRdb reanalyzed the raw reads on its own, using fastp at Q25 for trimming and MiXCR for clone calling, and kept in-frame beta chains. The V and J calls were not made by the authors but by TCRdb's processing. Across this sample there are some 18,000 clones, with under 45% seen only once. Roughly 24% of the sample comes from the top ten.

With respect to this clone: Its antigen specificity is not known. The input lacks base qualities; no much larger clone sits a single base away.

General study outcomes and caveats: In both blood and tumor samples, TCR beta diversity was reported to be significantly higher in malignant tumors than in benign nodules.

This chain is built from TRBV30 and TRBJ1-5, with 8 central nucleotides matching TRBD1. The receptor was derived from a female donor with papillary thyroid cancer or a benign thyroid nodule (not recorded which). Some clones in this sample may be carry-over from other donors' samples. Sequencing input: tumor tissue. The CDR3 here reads CAWSDADRERQPQHF. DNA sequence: TGTGCCTGGAGCGACGCGGACAGGGAGCGTCAGCCCCAGCATTTT. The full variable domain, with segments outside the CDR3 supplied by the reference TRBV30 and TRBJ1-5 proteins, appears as SQTIHQWPATLVQPVGSPLSLECTVEGTSNPNLYWYRQAAGRGLQLLFYSVGIGQISSEVPQNLSASRPQDRQFILSSKKLLLSDSGFYLCAWSDADRERQPQHFGDGTRLSIL.